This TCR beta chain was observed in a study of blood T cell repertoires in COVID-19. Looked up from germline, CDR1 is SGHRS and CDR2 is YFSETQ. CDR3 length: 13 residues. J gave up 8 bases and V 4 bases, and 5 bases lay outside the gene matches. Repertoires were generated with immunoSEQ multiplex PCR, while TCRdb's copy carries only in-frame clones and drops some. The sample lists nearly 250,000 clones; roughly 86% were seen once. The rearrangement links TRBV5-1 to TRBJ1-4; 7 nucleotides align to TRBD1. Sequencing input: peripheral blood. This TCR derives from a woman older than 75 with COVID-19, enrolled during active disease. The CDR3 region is CASSPRQGEKLFF. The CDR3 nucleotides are TGCGCCAGCAGCCCAAGACAGGGAGAAAAACTGTTTTTT.